This T cell receptor (beta chain) was identified during a study of regulatory T cells in long-lasting Graves disease. Turning to the study itself: Antithyroid drugs had been taken under 3 months by newly diagnosed Graves' patients.

Time point defined: newly diagnosed GD, antithyroid drugs for less than 3 months. The TCR library used RNA extracted from PBMCs. Staff drew roughly 10 milliliters of peripheral blood into EDTA tubes. General observations from the study: TRBV28, TRBJ1-2 and TRBJ2-5 were favored in persistent disease. Small sample size may have lowered accuracy.

J gave up 3 bases and V 5 bases, and 9 bases lay outside the gene matches. Per the germline V gene, CDR1 is MNHEY and CDR2 is SMNVEV (reference sequence). The CDR3 is 17 amino acids. TCR beta libraries were built with iRepertoire HTBI primers and Arm-PCR of CDR3 regions. TCRdb re-analysed the multiplex PCR reads in MiXCR, keeping a single row per CDR3 protein. The top ten clones hold approximately 20% of a sample with around 250,000 distinct CDR3 sequences, 18% of them seen once. This clonotype showed up many times. What it binds is unknown. The sequences come from peripheral blood mononuclear cells (PBMCs), collected at new diagnosis, from a patient treated with antithyroid drugs. The receptor was isolated from a female donor with Graves disease. The rearrangement links TRBV27 to TRBJ2-2, with 10 bases fitting TRBD2. The CDR3, as DNA: TGTGCCAGCAGTCCGAAAGCGGGAGGGCCGTACACCGGGGAGCTGTTTTTT. It encodes CASSPKAGGPYTGELFF.